The rows below give T cell receptor beta chains drawn from one sample of a study of CD8+ T cells in alopecia areata. The table came from immunoSEQ multiplex PCR; TCRdb's copy has only in-frame clones and leaves some out. Of about 200,000 clones in the sample, roughly two fifths are singletons; the top ten hold more than 0.4%. Sample: CD4+ T cells sorted from blood, taken between weeks 30 and 35, from a patient treated with tofacitinib. Receptors originate from a human donor with alopecia areata. Each CDR3 is given with its conserved first and last residue. The D gene is left open where the match is weak. Clone size is shown for a subset of rows, as once, few, many or a class of expanded clone.

v_gene	j_gene	abundance	d_gene	CDR3nt	CDR3aa
TRBV13	TRBJ2-3	-	TRBD2	TGTGCCAGCAGCTTCGCTAGCGGGAGCTCTCCAGATACGCAGTATTTT	CASSFASGSSPDTQYF
TRBV2	TRBJ2-2	few	-	TGTGCCAGCAGTGGGCAGAGACCCGGGGAGCTGTTTTTT	CASSGQRPGELFF
TRBV7-3	TRBJ2-3	-	-	TGTGCCAGCAGCTTTTCCGGACAGCAGGCAGATACGCAGTATTTT	CASSFSGQQADTQYF
TRBV5-4	TRBJ1-1	-	TRBD1	TGTGCCAGCAGCTTGCCCCTTGGACAGGGGCACACTGAAGCTTTCTTT	CASSLPLGQGHTEAFF
TRBV7-9	TRBJ2-5	-	-	TGTGCCAGCAGCTCTACACAGGGTCGGGAGACCCAGTACTTC	CASSSTQGRETQYF
TRBV7-9	TRBJ2-2	-	TRBD1	TGTGCCAGCAGACCCCCTCCGGGACAGGGGGACACCGGGGAGCTGTTTTTT	CASRPPPGQGDTGELFF
TRBV29-1	TRBJ2-7	-	-	TGCAGCGTTGAAGGTCAGCATTACGAGCAGTACTTC	CSVEGQHYEQYF
TRBV4-1	TRBJ2-3	-	-	TGCGCCAGCAGCCATTGGACAAGCACAGATACGCAGTATTTT	CASSHWTSTDTQYF
TRBV6-6	TRBJ2-5	few	-	TGTGCCAGCACATTGAGGACCACTCAAGAGACCCAGTACTTC	CASTLRTTQETQYF
TRBV11-2	TRBJ2-3	-	-	TGTGCCAGCAGCTTAGGCGGGGTCAGCACAGATACGCAGTATTTT	CASSLGGVSTDTQYF
TRBV5-1	TRBJ2-3	few	TRBD2	TGCGCCAGCAGCTCACTAGCGGACACAGATACGCAGTATTTT	CASSSLADTDTQYF
TRBV4-1	TRBJ2-7	-	-	TGCGCCAGCAGCCAGGGTCTTGGGGCGAGCTCCTACGAGCAGTACTTC	CASSQGLGASSYEQYF
TRBV6-5	TRBJ1-2	-	-	TGTGCCAGCAGTTACAACGATCAGCTACACTATGGCTACACCTTC	CASSYNDQLHYGYTF
TRBV5-6	TRBJ2-1	few	TRBD1	TGTGCCAGCAGCTCCGACAGGGCGAACAGTGAGCAGTTCTTC	CASSSDRANSEQFF
TRBV7-9	TRBJ1-2	-	-	TGTGCCAGCAGCAACCCAGGGAGACCCTATGGCTACACCTTC	CASSNPGRPYGYTF
TRBV2	TRBJ1-2	once	TRBD1	TGTGCCAGCAGTCCCCCCGTGTCCGGGACAGGGGCTAGGGGCTACACCTTC	CASSPPVSGTGARGYTF
TRBV19	TRBJ1-6	-	TRBD1	TGTGCCAGCGAACAGGGGTTAGGAAATTCACCCCTCCACTTT	CASEQGLGNSPLHF
TRBV7-9	TRBJ1-1	many	-	TGTGCCAGCAGCTTAGCGGGGATCGTCCCTGAAGCTTTCTTT	CASSLAGIVPEAFF
TRBV4-1	TRBJ1-1	few	-	TGCGCCAGCAGCCCCTACGAGGGCTCTGAAGCTTTCTTT	CASSPYEGSEAFF
TRBV25-1	TRBJ1-1	-	-	TGTGCCAGCAATTCAGGGTCCGAAGCTTTCTTT	CASNSGSEAFF
TRBV30	TRBJ1-2	-	-	TGTGCCTGGAGTTCACCGGGCCGAGACTATGGCTACACCTTC	CAWSSPGRDYGYTF
TRBV25-1	TRBJ1-1	-	TRBD1	TGTGCCAGCAGTGGTACACAGGGGTTCGTTGAAGCTTTCTTT	CASSGTQGFVEAFF
TRBV7-2	TRBJ2-7	few	-	TGTGCCAGCAGCGTTTACTACGAGCAGTACTTC	CASSVYYEQYF
TRBV21-1	TRBJ2-4	-	-	TGTGCCAGCAGCAAAGGGACAGTGATTCAGTACTTC	CASSKGTVIQYF
TRBV29-1	TRBJ2-7	few	-	TGCAGCGTTGGTAGGGGCGGGTACGAGCAGTACTTC	CSVGRGGYEQYF
TRBV27	TRBJ2-3	-	-	TGTGCCAGCAGTTTGGAGGGGGCCACAGATACGCAGTATTTT	CASSLEGATDTQYF
TRBV18	TRBJ2-3	-	-	TGTGCCAGCTCCAACAGACAGAGCACAGATACGCAGTATTTT	CASSNRQSTDTQYF
TRBV7-9	TRBJ2-5	-	TRBD2	TGTGCCAGCAGCTTAGGGACTAGCGGGCAGGTGAAGACCCAGTACTTC	CASSLGTSGQVKTQYF
TRBV7-9	TRBJ1-1	-	-	TGTGCCAGCAGCACAGCCGGGAGGGAAGCTTTCTTT	CASSTAGREAFF
TRBV15	TRBJ2-5	-	-	TGTGCCACCAGCAGACGGGGACAAGAGACCCAGTACTTC	CATSRRGQETQYF
TRBV5-4	TRBJ1-2	few	-	TGTGCCAGCAGCCCCTCAGGGTTGACTAGAGATGGCTACACCTTC	CASSPSGLTRDGYTF
TRBV9	TRBJ2-5	-	-	TGTGCCAGCAGCACGGGTCTAAAAGAGACCCAGTACTTC	CASSTGLKETQYF
TRBV15	TRBJ2-1	-	TRBD2	TGTGCCACCAGCAGGTCTAGCGGGAGAGTCTACAATGAGCAGTTCTTC	CATSRSSGRVYNEQFF
TRBV9	TRBJ1-1	-	-	TGTGCCAGCAGCCCTCAACCAGCGAACACTGAAGCTTTCTTT	CASSPQPANTEAFF
TRBV5-1	TRBJ2-3	-	TRBD1	TGCGCCAGCAGCTCCGGACAGGGGGGTCGCGATACGCAGTATTTT	CASSSGQGGRDTQYF
TRBV29-1	TRBJ1-2	-	TRBD1	TGCAGCGTTTCCGGAGTGCGGACAGGGAACTATGGCTACACCTTC	CSVSGVRTGNYGYTF
TRBV20-1	TRBJ1-1	-	-	TGCAGCGCATCCGACACTGAAGCTTTCTTT	CSASDTEAFF
TRBV6-1	TRBJ2-4	-	-	TGTGCCAGCAGTGAATTTATGGGGCGGGGCGACATTCAGTACTTC	CASSEFMGRGDIQYF
TRBV28	TRBJ2-1	-	TRBD1	TGTGCCAGCAGTTTATCCGGACAGGGCTACAATGAGCAGTTCTTC	CASSLSGQGYNEQFF
TRBV10-2	TRBJ2-3	few	-	TGCGCCAGCAGTGTTAACGGCATCACAGATACGCAGTATTTT	CASSVNGITDTQYF
TRBV19	TRBJ1-1	-	-	TGTGCCAGTAGCCGGACCGCAGGGGCGACGGCTGAAGCTTTCTTT	CASSRTAGATAEAFF
TRBV4-1	TRBJ1-4	-	-	TGCGCCAGCAGCCTTATCGGACGGGAAAAACTGTTTTTT	CASSLIGREKLFF
TRBV29-1	TRBJ2-3	many	-	TGCAGCGTTGGGGGGGATACGCAGTATTTT	CSVGGDTQYF
TRBV7-7	TRBJ2-5	-	TRBD1	TGTGCCAGCAGCGCGGACAGGGAAGAGACCCAGTACTTC	CASSADREETQYF
TRBV6-5	TRBJ2-5	-	-	TGTGCCACCCGGTGGTCGGTTCAAGAGACCCAGTACTTC	CATRWSVQETQYF
TRBV4-1	TRBJ2-5	-	TRBD1	TGCGCCAGCAGCCAGGCCCTAACAGGGGGAAATTACCAAGAGACCCAGTACTTC	CASSQALTGGNYQETQYF
TRBV29-1	TRBJ2-3	-	-	TGCAGCGTCTCCCAGGGCACAGATACGCAGTATTTT	CSVSQGTDTQYF
TRBV5-4	TRBJ1-1	-	-	TGTGCCAGCAGCTCCTGGGGGGGCACTGAAGCTTTCTTT	CASSSWGGTEAFF
TRBV6-6	TRBJ2-5	few	TRBD1	TGTGCCAGCAGTTACATCGGACAGGGAGCGGATGAGACCCAGTACTTC	CASSYIGQGADETQYF
TRBV27	TRBJ2-7	few	-	TGTGCCAGCAGTTTCCGACACCTGAGCTCCTACGAGCAGTACTTC	CASSFRHLSSYEQYF
TRBV7-9	TRBJ1-4	few	TRBD1	TGTGCCAGCAGCTTATTCAGGGGGCAAACTAATGAAAAACTGTTTTTT	CASSLFRGQTNEKLFF